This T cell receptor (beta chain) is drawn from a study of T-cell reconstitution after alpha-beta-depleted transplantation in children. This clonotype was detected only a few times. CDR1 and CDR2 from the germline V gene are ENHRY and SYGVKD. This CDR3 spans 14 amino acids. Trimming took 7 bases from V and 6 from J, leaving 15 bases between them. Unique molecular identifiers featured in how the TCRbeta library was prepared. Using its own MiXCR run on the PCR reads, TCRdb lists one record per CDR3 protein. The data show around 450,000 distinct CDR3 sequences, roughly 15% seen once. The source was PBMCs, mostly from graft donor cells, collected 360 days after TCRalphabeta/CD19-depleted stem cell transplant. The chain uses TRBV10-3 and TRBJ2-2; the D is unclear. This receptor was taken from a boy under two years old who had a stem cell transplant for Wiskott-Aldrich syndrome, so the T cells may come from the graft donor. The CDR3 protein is CAITGTPGAGELFF. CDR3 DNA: TGTGCCATCACAGGCACTCCTGGGGCCGGGGAGCTGTTTTTT.